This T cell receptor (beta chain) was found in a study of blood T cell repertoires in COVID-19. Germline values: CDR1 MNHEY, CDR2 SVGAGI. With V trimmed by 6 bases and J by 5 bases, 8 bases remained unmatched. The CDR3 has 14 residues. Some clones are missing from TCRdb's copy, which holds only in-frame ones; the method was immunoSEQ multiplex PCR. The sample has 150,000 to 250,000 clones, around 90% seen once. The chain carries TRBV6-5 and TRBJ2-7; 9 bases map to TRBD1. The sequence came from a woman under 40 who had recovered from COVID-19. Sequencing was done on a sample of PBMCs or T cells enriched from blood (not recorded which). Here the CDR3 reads CASSTGTGTHEQYF. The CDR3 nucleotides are TGTGCCAGCAGCACAGGGACAGGGACCCACGAGCAGTACTTC.